The present T cell receptor beta chain was sequenced within a study of blood T cell repertoires in COVID-19. Across the whole study: T cells, B-cell-depleted T cells, or PBMCs supplied cDNA or gDNA.

The germline V gene encodes CDR1 SGDLS and CDR2 YYNGEE. Trimming pared 3 bases from V and 10 bases from J, leaving 22 bases between. This CDR3 spans 15 amino acids. The data were produced by immunoSEQ multiplex PCR, yet TCRdb's version contains in-frame clones alone and is incomplete. The profile shows some 90,000 clones, over 85% of them singletons. This sequence originates from a middle-aged man with acute or convalescent COVID-19. The sequencing input was peripheral blood. The V call is TRBV9, the J call TRBJ1-2, with D possibly matching TRBD1 (6 bases). The CDR3 region is CASSASPNRQELYTF. As DNA, the CDR3 is TGTGCCAGCAGCGCGTCCCCCAACCGACAGGAACTCTACACCTTC.